A single sample is the source of the 15 T cell receptor beta chains below, sequenced in a study of blood T cells in healthy people across ages. A second about 7 to 12 cycle PCR used barcoded and J-beta primers. A single record per CDR3 protein comes from TCRdb applying MiXCR to the 5' RACE reads. This sample has roughly 1.9 million distinct CDR3 sequences, with approximately 40% found just once. Input material: blood. These TCRs come from a human donor in good health.

The V and J genes are TRBV18 and TRBJ2-1, with D perhaps TRBD2 (5 bases). Per germline, CDR1 KGHSH and CDR2 LQKENI. This CDR3 comprises 17 residues. The germline V and J ends were trimmed by 3 bases and 0 bases, with 15 bases remaining between them. CDR3 bases: TGTGCCAGCTCACCGAGAAGCGGAATACCCTCCTACAATGAGCAGTTCTTC. Protein sequence: CASSPRSGIPSYNEQFF.

This clonotype was seen a few times. The chain is built from TRBV15 and TRBJ1-4; 8 bases are shared with TRBD1. The trim removed 0 bases at V and 7 bases at J, leaving 4 bases unmatched. Germline CDR1 is LNHNV and CDR2 is YYDKDF (reference sequence). The length of the CDR3 is 15 residues. The CDR3 here is CATSRDLGQVEKLFF. In DNA form, the CDR3 reads TGTGCCACCAGCAGAGATCTGGGACAGGTTGAAAAACTGTTTTTT.

The chain recombines TRBV14 with TRBJ1-2; D not certain. V dropped 2 bases and J dropped 8 bases, with 9 bases sitting between them. The germline V gene has CDR1 SGHDN and CDR2 FVKESK. The CDR3 spans 12 residues. CDR3 in DNA: TGTGCCAGCAGCCAATCGGGATGGGGCTACACCTTC. It translates to CASSQSGWGYTF.

The chain is built from TRBV5-1 and TRBJ1-1, with a possible D match to TRBD1 (5 bases). Germline CDR1 and CDR2: SGHRS and YFSETQ. The CDR3 is made up of 14 amino acids. V lost 2 bases and J lost 5, with 13 bases in between. As DNA, the CDR3 is TGCGCCAGCAGCTTCGGGGGGGGTAAGACTGAAGCTTTCTTT. Protein: CASSFGGGKTEAFF. The complete variable domain, with remaining parts taken from reference TRBV5-1 and TRBJ1-1, reads KAGVTQTPRYLIKTRGQQVTLSCSPISGHRSVSWYQQTPGQGLQFLFEYFSETQRNKGNFPGRFSGRQFSNSRSEMNVSTLELGDSALYLCASSFGGGKTEAFFGQGTRLTVV.

The chain carries TRBV7-2 and TRBJ2-5, with D perhaps TRBD1 (5 bases). Trimming took 5 bases from V and 2 from J, leaving 12 bases between them. CDR1 is SGHTA and CDR2 is FQGNSA in the germline V gene. This CDR3 spans 14 amino acids. The CDR3 region has the DNA TGTGCCAGCAGCCCGGGTCCAGGGCAAGAGACCCAGTACTTC. This encodes CASSPGPGQETQYF.

This chain joins TRBV10-3 and TRBJ1-4, with D possibly being TRBD1 (5 bases). The germline CDR1 and CDR2 sequences are ENHRY and SYGVKD. V was trimmed by 3 bases and J by 5 bases, leaving 16 bases between them. This CDR3 region has 16 residues. The CDR3 protein is CAISDYGRERNEKLFF. CDR3 bases: TGTGCCATCAGTGATTATGGCAGGGAGAGAAATGAAAAACTGTTTTTT.

This clonotype has more than one count but fewer than ten. The rearrangement joins TRBV4-1 to TRBJ1-2; D is uncertain. V shed 4 bases and J shed 5 bases, with 17 bases lying between them. CDR1 MGHRA and CDR2 YSYEKL come from the germline V gene. The CDR3 consists of 15 residues. CDR3 in amino acids: CASSPGGAGPYGYTF. The CDR3 coding sequence is TGCGCCAGCAGCCCGGGAGGTGCAGGCCCTTATGGCTACACCTTC.

V gene TRBV5-1 combines with J gene TRBJ2-7; TRBD2 is a possible D gene (5 bases). CDR1 and CDR2 from the germline V gene are SGHRS and YFSETQ. V was clipped by 4 bases and J by 3 bases, with 17 bases between them. The CDR3 has 15 amino acids. The CDR3 loop is CASSPSALSDYEQYF. DNA of the CDR3: TGCGCCAGCAGCCCATCAGCTCTTAGCGACTACGAGCAGTACTTC.

The chain uses TRBV27 and TRBJ2-4, with D perhaps assigned TRBD1 or TRBD2 (5 bases each). Trimming cost V 10 bases and J 15 bases, with 31 bases left between them. The CDR3 runs to 15 residues. Germline V gene lookup returns CDR1 MNHEY and CDR2 SMNVEV (reference sequence). The CDR3, as DNA: TGTGCCACGCTATGGGGGACCCATTTTCCCCCTGAGCGGTACTTC. Translated, it gives CATLWGTHFPPERYF.

The chain carries TRBV5-1 and TRBJ2-5, with 8 bases aligning to TRBD1. Trimming cost V 0 bases and J 11 bases; bases outside gene matches: 12. The CDR3 runs 15 residues. CDR1 is SGHRS, CDR2 YFSETQ, per germline. DNA of the CDR3: TGCGCCAGCAGCTTGGGTCAGGGGGCCCCAAGAGAGCAGTACTTC. It is translated as CASSLGQGAPREQYF.

This rearrangement joins TRBV19 to TRBJ1-2, with unresolved D. The CDR3 has 14 residues. V lost 1 base, J lost 4 bases, and 10 bases lay in between. Germline V gene lookup returns CDR1 LNHDA and CDR2 SQIVND (reference sequence). The CDR3 here is CASSIGVGSYGYTF. For the CDR3, the DNA is TGTGCCAGTAGTATAGGGGTTGGAAGCTATGGCTACACCTTC.

The chain couples TRBV2 to TRBJ1-3; unclear D gene. V was clipped by 6 bases and J by 6 bases, with 15 bases between them. The CDR3 is made up of 14 amino acids. The V gene's germline CDR1 is SNHLY and CDR2 FYNNEI. The CDR3 nucleotides are TGTGCCAGCAGCGCCGACGGAACAGAAAACACCATATATTTT. It encodes CASSADGTENTIYF. The variable domain in full, with the rest retrieved from reference TRBV2 and TRBJ1-3, is EPEVTQTPSHQVTQMGQEVILRCVPISNHLYFYWYRQILGQKVEFLVSFYNNEISEKSEIFDDQFSVERPDGSNFTLKIRSTKLEDSAMYFCASSADGTENTIYFGEGSWLTVV.

This clonotype was detected only a few times. This chain uses TRBV5-5 with TRBJ2-1, with TRBD2 matching over 13 bases. This CDR3 is 21 amino acids long. Looked up from germline, CDR1 is SGHKS and CDR2 is YYEKEE (reference sequence). V shed 2 bases and J 0 bases; nucleotides not matched to a gene: 14. CDR3 nucleotides: TGTGCCAGCAGCTTCCCCGACAGGACTAGCGGGGGCGTAAGCTCCTACAATGAGCAGTTCTTC. It translates to CASSFPDRTSGGVSSYNEQFF.

The genes are TRBV25-1 and TRBJ1-5; D is uncertain. V shed 3 bases and J shed 10 bases, with 13 bases lying between them. From germline, CDR1 is MGHDK and CDR2 SYGVNS. CDR3 length: 13 amino acids. This chain's CDR3 is CASSDMSGGPQHF. Here the CDR3 DNA reads TGTGCCAGCAGTGATATGTCCGGCGGACCCCAGCATTTT.

The chain has TRBV28 and TRBJ2-7; 8 bases map to TRBD1. V shed 1 base and J 0 bases; nucleotides not matched to a gene: 11. The CDR3 totals 18 residues. Germline CDR1 MDHEN, CDR2 SYDVKM. The CDR3 spells CASSLYQGQGQSSYEQYF. The CDR3 coding sequence is TGTGCCAGCAGTTTATATCAAGGACAGGGTCAAAGCTCCTACGAGCAGTACTTC.